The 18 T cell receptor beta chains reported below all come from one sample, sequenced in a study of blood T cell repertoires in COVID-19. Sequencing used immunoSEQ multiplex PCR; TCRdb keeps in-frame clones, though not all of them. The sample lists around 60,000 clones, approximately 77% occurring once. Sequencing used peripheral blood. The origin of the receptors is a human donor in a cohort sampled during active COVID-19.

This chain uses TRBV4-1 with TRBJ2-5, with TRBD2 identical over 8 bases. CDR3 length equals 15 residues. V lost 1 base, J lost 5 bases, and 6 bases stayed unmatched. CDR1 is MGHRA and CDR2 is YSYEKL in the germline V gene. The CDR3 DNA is TGCGCCAGCAGCCAAGGAGCGGGAGTGGTCGAGACCCAGTACTTC. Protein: CASSQGAGVVETQYF.

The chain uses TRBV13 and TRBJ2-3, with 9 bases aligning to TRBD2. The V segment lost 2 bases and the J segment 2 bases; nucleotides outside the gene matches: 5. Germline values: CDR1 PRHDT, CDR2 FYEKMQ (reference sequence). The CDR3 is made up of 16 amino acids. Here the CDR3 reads CASSLYAGGPTDTQYF. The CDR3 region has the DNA TGTGCCAGCAGCTTATACGCGGGAGGGCCCACAGATACGCAGTATTTT. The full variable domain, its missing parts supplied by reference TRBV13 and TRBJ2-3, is AAGVIQSPRHLIKEKRETATLKCYPIPRHDTVYWYQQGPGQDPQFLISFYEKMQSDKGSIPDRFSAQQFSDYHSELNMSSLELGDSALYFCASSLYAGGPTDTQYFGPGTRLTVL.

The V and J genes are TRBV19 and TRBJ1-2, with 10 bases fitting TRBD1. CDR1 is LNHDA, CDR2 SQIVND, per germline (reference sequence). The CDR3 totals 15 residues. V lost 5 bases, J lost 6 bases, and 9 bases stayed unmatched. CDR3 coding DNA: TGTGCCAGTAGTCTTAGGACAGGGGGTATCGATGGCTACACCTTC. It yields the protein CASSLRTGGIDGYTF.

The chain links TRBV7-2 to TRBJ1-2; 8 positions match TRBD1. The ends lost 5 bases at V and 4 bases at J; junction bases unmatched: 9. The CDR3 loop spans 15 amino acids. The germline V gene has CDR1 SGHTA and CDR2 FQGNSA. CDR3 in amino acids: CASSAIQGALYGYTF. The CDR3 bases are TGTGCCAGCAGCGCCATTCAGGGGGCCCTCTATGGCTACACCTTC. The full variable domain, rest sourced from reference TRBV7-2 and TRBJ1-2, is GAGVSQSPSNKVTEKGKDVELRCDPISGHTALYWYRQSLGQGLEFLIYFQGNSAPDKSGLPSDRFSAERTGGSVSTLTIQRTQQEDSAVYLCASSAIQGALYGYTFGSGTRLTVV.

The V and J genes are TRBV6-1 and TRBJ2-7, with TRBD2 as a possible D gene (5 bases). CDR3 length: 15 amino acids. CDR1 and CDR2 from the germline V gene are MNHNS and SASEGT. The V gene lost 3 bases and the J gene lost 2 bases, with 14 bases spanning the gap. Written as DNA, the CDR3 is TGTGCCAGCAGTGAGAGGGAGCGGTACCCCTACGAGCAGTACTTC. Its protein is CASSERERYPYEQYF.

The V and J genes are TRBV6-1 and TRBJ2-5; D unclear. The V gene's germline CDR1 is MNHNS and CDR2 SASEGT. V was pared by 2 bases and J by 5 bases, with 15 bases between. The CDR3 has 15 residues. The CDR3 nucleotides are TGTGCCAGCAGTGAACGTTGGAGTTCCGCTGAGACCCAGTACTTC. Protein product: CASSERWSSAETQYF.

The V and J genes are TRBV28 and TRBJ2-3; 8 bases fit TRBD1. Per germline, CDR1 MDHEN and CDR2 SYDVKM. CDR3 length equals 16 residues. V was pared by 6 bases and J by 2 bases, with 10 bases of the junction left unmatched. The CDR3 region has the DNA TGTGCCAGCAGCCCGACAGGGGCCGTACACACAGATACGCAGTATTTT. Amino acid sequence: CASSPTGAVHTDTQYF. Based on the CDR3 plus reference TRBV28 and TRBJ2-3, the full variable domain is DVKVTQSSRYLVKRTGEKVFLECVQDMDHENMFWYRQDPGLGLRLIYFSYDVKMKEKGDIPEGYSVSREKKERFSLILESASTNQTSMYLCASSPTGAVHTDTQYFGPGTRLTVL.

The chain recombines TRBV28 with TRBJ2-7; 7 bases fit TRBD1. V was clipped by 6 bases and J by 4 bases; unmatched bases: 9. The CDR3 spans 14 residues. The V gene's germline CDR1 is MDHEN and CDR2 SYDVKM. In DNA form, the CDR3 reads TGTGCCAGCAGACCGGGACAGATACTGTACGAGCAGTACTTC. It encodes CASRPGQILYEQYF.

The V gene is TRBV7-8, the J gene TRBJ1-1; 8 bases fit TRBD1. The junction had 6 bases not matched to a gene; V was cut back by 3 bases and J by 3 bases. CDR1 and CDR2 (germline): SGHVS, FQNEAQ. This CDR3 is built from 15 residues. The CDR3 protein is CASSFDRGTDTEAFF. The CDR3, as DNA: TGTGCCAGCAGCTTCGACAGGGGAACGGACACTGAAGCTTTCTTT.

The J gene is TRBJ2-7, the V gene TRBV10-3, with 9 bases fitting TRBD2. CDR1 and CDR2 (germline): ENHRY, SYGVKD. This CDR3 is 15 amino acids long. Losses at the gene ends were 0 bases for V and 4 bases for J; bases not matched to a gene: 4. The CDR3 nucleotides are TGTGCCATCAGTGAGTCCAGTCTAGCGGGGTACGAGCAGTACTTC. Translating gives CAISESSLAGYEQYF.

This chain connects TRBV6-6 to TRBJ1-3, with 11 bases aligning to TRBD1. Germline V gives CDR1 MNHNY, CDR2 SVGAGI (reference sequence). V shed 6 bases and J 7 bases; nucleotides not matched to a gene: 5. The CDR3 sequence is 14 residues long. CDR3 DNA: TGTGCCAGCAGGACCGGGACAGGGGGGAACACCATATATTTT. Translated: CASRTGTGGNTIYF.

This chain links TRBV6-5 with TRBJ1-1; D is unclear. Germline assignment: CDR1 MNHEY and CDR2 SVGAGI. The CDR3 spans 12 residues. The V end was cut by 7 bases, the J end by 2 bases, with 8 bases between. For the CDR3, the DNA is TGTGCCAGCACGGGGATTAACACTGAAGCTTTCTTT. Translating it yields CASTGINTEAFF.

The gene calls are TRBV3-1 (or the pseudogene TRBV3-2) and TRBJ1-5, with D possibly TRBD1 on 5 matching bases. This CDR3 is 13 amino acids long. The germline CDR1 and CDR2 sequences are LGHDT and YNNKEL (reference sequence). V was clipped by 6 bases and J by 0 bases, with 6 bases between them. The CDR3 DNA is TGTGCCAGCAGGGGGGGTAGCAATCAGCCCCAGCATTTT. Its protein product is CASRGGSNQPQHF.

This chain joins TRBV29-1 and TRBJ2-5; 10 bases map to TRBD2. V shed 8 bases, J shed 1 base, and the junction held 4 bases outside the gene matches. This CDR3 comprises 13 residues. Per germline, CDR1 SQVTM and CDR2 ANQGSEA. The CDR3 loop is CSFRTSGQETQYF. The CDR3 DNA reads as TGCAGCTTCCGGACTAGCGGCCAAGAGACCCAGTACTTC.

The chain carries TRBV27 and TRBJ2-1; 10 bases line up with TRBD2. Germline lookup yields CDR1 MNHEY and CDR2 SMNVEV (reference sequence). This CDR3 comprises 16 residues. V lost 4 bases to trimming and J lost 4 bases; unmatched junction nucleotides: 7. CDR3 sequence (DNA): TGTGCCAGCAGTTCAACCTCTAGCGGGAGTTACAATGAGCAGTTCTTC. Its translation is CASSSTSSGSYNEQFF.

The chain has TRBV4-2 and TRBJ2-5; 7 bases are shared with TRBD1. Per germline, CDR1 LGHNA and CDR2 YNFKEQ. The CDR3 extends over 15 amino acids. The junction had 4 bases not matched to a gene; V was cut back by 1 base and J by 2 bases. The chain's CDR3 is CASSQGGQQQETQYF. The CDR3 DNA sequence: TGTGCCAGCAGCCAAGGGGGACAGCAACAAGAGACCCAGTACTTC.

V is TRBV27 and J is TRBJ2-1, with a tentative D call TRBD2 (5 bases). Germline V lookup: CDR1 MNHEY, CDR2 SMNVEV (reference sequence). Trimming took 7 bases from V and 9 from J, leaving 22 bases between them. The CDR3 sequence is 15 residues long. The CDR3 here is CASKAARTGSGEQFF. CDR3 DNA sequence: TGTGCCAGCAAAGCGGCCCGGACGGGCTCAGGTGAGCAGTTCTTC.

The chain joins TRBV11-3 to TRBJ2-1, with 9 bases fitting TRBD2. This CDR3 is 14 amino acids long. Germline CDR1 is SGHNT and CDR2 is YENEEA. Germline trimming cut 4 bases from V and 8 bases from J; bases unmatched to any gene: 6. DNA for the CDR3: TGTGCCAGCAGCTATGGACTAGCGAACGATGAGCAGTTCTTC. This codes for CASSYGLANDEQFF.